A single sample gave rise to the 19 T cell receptor beta chains below, sequenced in a study of control samples from healthy donors and cancer patients. Assay: immunoSEQ multiplex PCR; the TCRdb copy retains only in-frame clones and omits some. The data contain fewer than 90,000 clones, around 87% of them singletons. Sequenced: blood. Receptor source: a man between 50 and 59 years old in good health.

The V and J genes are TRBV30 and TRBJ1-4, with D possibly being TRBD1 (6 bases). Germline-derived CDR1 and CDR2 are GTSNPN and SVGIG (reference sequence). The V gene lost 5 bases and the J gene lost 8 bases, with 18 bases spanning the gap. This CDR3 spans 14 amino acids. The DNA for the CDR3 is TGTGCCTGGTCTAGAGGGGGATTAGACGAAAAACTGTTTTTT. Translated: CAWSRGGLDEKLFF.

This chain joins TRBV4-1 and TRBJ1-3; D not certain. Trimming removed 1 base from V and 3 bases from J, with 4 bases in between. The CDR3 is 13 residues long. Germline V gene lookup returns CDR1 MGHRA and CDR2 YSYEKL. The CDR3 sequence is CASSQGDGNTIYF. The CDR3 DNA reads as TGCGCCAGCAGCCAAGGGGATGGAAACACCATATATTTT.

This clone was detected once. The V gene is TRBV4-1, the J gene TRBJ1-2; 7 bases fit TRBD1. The CDR3 sequence is 15 residues long. Losses at the gene ends were 1 base for V and 4 bases for J; bases not matched to a gene: 6. CDR1 and CDR2 (germline): MGHRA, YSYEKL. This CDR3 is CASSQASPGGYGYTF. CDR3 coding DNA: TGCGCCAGCAGCCAAGCTTCCCCAGGGGGCTATGGCTACACCTTC.

J is TRBJ2-1 and V is TRBV7-2; no reliable D call. Trimming removed 1 base at V and 7 bases at J, with 17 bases between. Germline-derived CDR1 and CDR2 are SGHTA and FQGNSA. The CDR3 is made up of 16 amino acids. CDR3 coding DNA: TGTGCCAGCAGCTTAGGGTTCGGGTCTGGAAGGAATGAGCAGTTCTTC. Amino acid sequence: CASSLGFGSGRNEQFF. Using reference TRBV7-2 and TRBJ2-1 for the parts outside the CDR3, the full variable domain is GAGVSQSPSNKVTEKGKDVELRCDPISGHTALYWYRQSLGQGLEFLIYFQGNSAPDKSGLPSDRFSAERTGGSVSTLTIQRTQQEDSAVYLCASSLGFGSGRNEQFFGPGTRLTVL.

This sequence joins TRBV10-3 and TRBJ2-3; D unclear. Trimming removed 4 bases from V and 2 bases from J, with 25 bases in between. There are 19 residues in the CDR3. CDR1 is ENHRY, CDR2 SYGVKD, per germline. CDR3 protein: CAISGPVGDPTPATDTQYF. CDR3 nucleotides: TGTGCCATCAGTGGCCCGGTGGGCGATCCAACGCCGGCCACAGATACGCAGTATTTT.

The chain carries TRBV4-3 and TRBJ1-6; the D gene is possibly TRBD1 (6 bases). The ends were cut back, 0 bases at V and 5 bases at J, with 11 bases in the middle. This CDR3 has 16 amino acids. Germline V CDR1 and CDR2: LGHNA, YSLEER. CDR3 coding DNA: TGCGCCAGCAGCCAAGATTTGAGGGGGAATAATTCACCCCTCCACTTT. It specifies CASSQDLRGNNSPLHF.

This clone was picked up one time. The rearrangement joins TRBV10-3 to TRBJ2-1, with D hard to call. The CDR3 has 17 amino acids. Looked up from germline, CDR1 is ENHRY and CDR2 is SYGVKD. V lost 0 bases to trimming and J lost 0 bases, with 12 bases between them. The CDR3 spells CAISESKFFYSYNEQFF. The CDR3 region has the DNA TGTGCCATCAGTGAGTCTAAATTCTTTTACTCCTACAATGAGCAGTTCTTC.

This rearrangement joins TRBV7-3 to TRBJ2-1, with unresolved D. Trimming stripped 1 base from V and 2 bases from J, with 9 bases between. The germline gives CDR1 SGHTA, CDR2 FQGTGA. This CDR3 region has 15 residues. The CDR3 protein is CASSLSGAPYNEQFF. CDR3 nucleotides: TGTGCCAGCAGCTTAAGCGGAGCTCCCTACAATGAGCAGTTCTTC.

The chain uses TRBV6-5 and TRBJ1-4; D might be TRBD1 (6 bases). CDR1 and CDR2 (germline): MNHEY, SVGAGI. The V end was cut by 3 bases, the J end by 4 bases, with 12 bases between. CDR3 length: 15 amino acids. The CDR3 DNA sequence: TGTGCCAGCAGTTATTCCGGACAGATTAATGAAAAACTGTTTTTT. This translates into CASSYSGQINEKLFF.

The chain carries TRBV6-1 and TRBJ2-5, with D perhaps TRBD2 (5 bases). The CDR3 is made up of 14 amino acids. CDR1 MNHNS and CDR2 SASEGT come from the germline V gene. V was trimmed by 3 bases and J by 5 bases, leaving 13 bases between them. Here the CDR3 reads CASSEDGVLETQYF. The CDR3 region has the DNA TGTGCCAGCAGTGAGGACGGGGTTTTGGAGACCCAGTACTTC.

V gene TRBV6-7 combines with J gene TRBJ2-1; 7 positions match TRBD1. TRBV6-7 belongs to the ORF category, with a function that is uncertain. V lost 7 bases, J lost 8 bases, and 14 bases stayed unmatched. The CDR3 has 15 residues. CDR3 nucleotides: TGTGCCAGCATCCGAGGGACAGACCCGGGCGATGAGCAGTTCTTC. Protein: CASIRGTDPGDEQFF.

This chain uses TRBV3-1 (or the pseudogene TRBV3-2) with TRBJ1-2, with a weak D call TRBD1 (5 bases). This CDR3 is 15 amino acids long. The germline CDR1 and CDR2 sequences are LGHDT and YNNKEL (reference sequence). With 5 bases removed from V and 7 bases from J, the gap between germline ends came to 20 bases. The CDR3: CASSFPGTAGSGYTF. For the CDR3, the DNA is TGTGCCAGCAGCTTCCCCGGGACGGCGGGAAGTGGCTACACCTTC.

This chain joins TRBV5-6 and TRBJ2-5, with D perhaps matching TRBD2 (5 bases). The V end was cut by 2 bases, the J end by 5 bases, with 13 bases between. The CDR3 totals 14 residues. CDR1 is SGHDT and CDR2 is YYEEEE in the germline V gene. CDR3 DNA: TGTGCCAGCAGCTTCTGGGCGGGCTGGGAGACCCAGTACTTC. Translating it yields CASSFWAGWETQYF.

The chain joins TRBV2 to TRBJ1-5, with 10 bases that match TRBD1. This CDR3 contains 15 residues. The trim removed 7 bases at V and 2 bases at J, leaving 5 bases unmatched. Germline CDR1 and CDR2: SNHLY and FYNNEI. CDR3 bases: TGTGCCAGCACCGTAGGACAGGGGGGCAATCAGCCCCAGCATTTT. Its protein is CASTVGQGGNQPQHF. The complete variable domain, with remaining parts taken from reference TRBV2 and TRBJ1-5, reads EPEVTQTPSHQVTQMGQEVILRCVPISNHLYFYWYRQILGQKVEFLVSFYNNEISEKSEIFDDQFSVERPDGSNFTLKIRSTKLEDSAMYFCASTVGQGGNQPQHFGDGTRLSIL.

This clone appeared a single time. The chain has TRBV5-1 and TRBJ1-2; a weak D match, TRBD1 (5 bases). V lost 0 bases to trimming and J lost 2 bases, with 8 bases between them. This CDR3 contains 14 residues. Germline V gene lookup returns CDR1 SGHRS and CDR2 YFSETQ. CDR3 DNA sequence: TGCGCCAGCAGCTTGGTCGCAGGGAACTATGGCTACACCTTC. Its protein product is CASSLVAGNYGYTF.

J is TRBJ1-5 and V is TRBV2; D is ambiguous. Germline V gene sequence: CDR1 SNHLY, CDR2 FYNNEI. V lost 3 bases, J lost 6 bases, and 6 bases lay in between. The CDR3 covers 12 residues. CDR3 bases: TGTGCCAGCAGTGAGGCAGTTCAGCCCCAGCATTTT. Encoded protein: CASSEAVQPQHF.

DNA for the CDR3: TGTGCCAGCAGCGCCATCAGGGGCCAGAATTCACCCCTCCACTTT. It is translated as CASSAIRGQNSPLHF. The J gene is TRBJ1-6, the V gene TRBV2; D perhaps matches TRBD1 (6 bases). Germline assignment: CDR1 SNHLY and CDR2 FYNNEI. V was cut by 6 bases and J by 7 bases, with 16 bases left in between. This CDR3 spans 15 amino acids.

The chain uses TRBV7-8 and TRBJ1-2, with D maybe TRBD1 (5 bases). The germline V gene encodes CDR1 SGHVS and CDR2 FQNEAQ. This CDR3 is built from 14 residues. V dropped 1 base and J dropped 5 bases, with 11 bases sitting between them. CDR3 nucleotide sequence: TGTGCCAGCAGCTTAGTCGCAGGGACTTATGGCTACACCTTC. This sequence encodes CASSLVAGTYGYTF.

As DNA, the CDR3 is TGTGCCAGCAGAAGGGACAGGGAGGATAATTCACCCCTCCACTTT. Translated, it gives CASRRDREDNSPLHF. The rearrangement uses TRBV6-5 and TRBJ1-6; 9 positions agree with TRBD1. The length of the CDR3 is 15 residues. Germline CDR1 and CDR2: MNHEY and SVGAGI. J lost 5 bases, V lost 6 bases, and 5 bases had no gene match.